The 9 T cell receptor beta chains presented below share a single source sample, sequenced in a study of breast tumors, draining lymph nodes, adjacent tissues. TCRdb reprocessed the multiplex PCR reads via MiXCR and lists one record per CDR3 protein. The sample carries around 230,000 distinct CDR3 sequences, less than 40% recorded once. Breast cancer patients provided tissue from their axillary draining lymph nodes. The specimen sequenced was axillary lymph node tissue. Every receptor here comes from a female donor with breast cancer. Some clones in this sample may be carry-over from other donors' samples.

The sample holds many counts of this clonotype. The chain carries TRBV7-9 and TRBJ1-5; D call uncertain. Trimming left V 3 bases short and J 4 bases short, with 7 bases between. Germline CDR1 reads SEHNR; CDR2 reads FQNEAQ (reference sequence). The CDR3 is 13 amino acids. In DNA form, the CDR3 reads TGTGCCAGCAGCTTCGACAATAATCAGCCCCAGCATTTT. It encodes CASSFDNNQPQHF.

This clonotype was seen repeatedly, ten times or more. V is TRBV19 and J is TRBJ2-1; TRBD2 matches at 10 bases. This CDR3 is built from 20 residues. V dropped 1 base and J dropped 2; count of bases not matched to a gene: 14. The germline V gene encodes CDR1 LNHDA and CDR2 SQIVND (reference sequence). CDR3 bases: TGTGCCAGTAGTATAGCGGGACTAGCGTATAGGGGAGGGCCCTACAATGAGCAGTTCTTC. The encoded protein is CASSIAGLAYRGGPYNEQFF.

This clonotype was counted only a few times. At one boundary the junction diverges from the germline segment, which might be a read error. The chain couples TRBV2 to TRBJ1-5; D perhaps matches TRBD1 (5 bases). Germline-derived CDR1 and CDR2 are SNHLY and FYNNEI. The CDR3 consists of 13 residues. CDR3 loop: CASREGVGETQHF. The CDR3 region has the DNA TGTGCCAGCAGGGAAGGAGTAGGGGAGACCCAGCATTTT.

The chain has TRBV29-1 and TRBJ1-1, with TRBD1 as a possible D gene (6 bases). Germline V gene data show CDR1 as SQVTM and CDR2 as ANQGSEA. CDR3 size: 11 residues. The germline V and J ends were trimmed by 7 bases and 6 bases, with 12 bases remaining between them. The CDR3 DNA follows: TGCAGCGGAGGGGGGGGCGCTGAAGCTTTCTTT. It codes for CSGGGGAEAFF.

A single count supports this clonotype. Given the absence of the conserved phenylalanine or tryptophan at the CDR3 end, a read error is likely. It is unclear where the CDR3 begins or ends on the DNA, so no DNA is shown, and the CDR3 is as TCRdb lists it. The CDR3 loop is CASSLSSGRAAKRPST. The V and J genes are TRBV5-1 and TRBJ2-5; the table calls TRBD2, which could not be checked here. The CDR3 extends over 16 residues, inclusive of both ends. From germline, CDR1 is SGHRS and CDR2 YFSETQ.

V usage is TRBV20-1 and J usage is TRBJ1-6, with D perhaps TRBD1 (6 bases). The CDR3 runs to 18 residues. Per the germline V gene, CDR1 is DFQATT and CDR2 is SNEGSKA (reference sequence). The V end lost 5 bases, the J end lost 8 bases, and 28 bases lay between the germline ends. The chain's CDR3 is CSAYITTGGDFIDSPLHF. CDR3 bases: TGCAGTGCTTACATTACGACAGGAGGAGATTTTATAGATTCACCCCTCCACTTT.

With respect to this clonotype: This is likely a read error, given that the CDR3 carries no conserved phenylalanine or tryptophan at its end. No DNA is shown, since the ends of the CDR3 on it are uncertain; the CDR3 is the one TCRdb lists. The chain uses TRBV19 and TRBJ1-4. The CDR3 length equals 8 residues, ends included. Germline CDR1 reads LNHDA; CDR2 reads SQIVND (reference sequence). The CDR3 sequence: CASSILAG.

This clonotype was counted many times. The rearrangement links TRBV6-2 or TRBV6-3 to TRBJ2-1, with 8 bases that match TRBD1. CDR1 and CDR2 (germline): MNHEY, SVGEGT. CDR3 length: 15 amino acids. V lost 6 bases to trimming and J lost 3 bases; unmatched junction nucleotides: 7. This CDR3 reads CASSVGQGYYNEQFF. DNA of the CDR3: TGTGCCAGCAGCGTAGGACAGGGTTACTACAATGAGCAGTTCTTC.

In its sample, this clonotype was seen many times. The chain couples TRBV29-1 to TRBJ1-2; possibly TRBD1 for D (5 bases). Per the germline V gene, CDR1 is SQVTM and CDR2 is ANQGSEA. V lost 4 bases, J lost 5 bases, and 11 bases lay in between. This CDR3 contains 12 residues. Here the CDR3 DNA reads TGCAGCGTTGCTGGAAGGGGATATGGCTACACCTTC. Amino acid sequence: CSVAGRGYGYTF.